This paragraph covers one T cell receptor (beta chain) sequence. How the authors handled the data: Researchers report that nucleated cell counts were estimated from reference gene primer amplification. Here immunoSEQ multiplex PCR was the method, and the copy in TCRdb shows in-frame clones only, minus some. Clonal size and the V and J genes are those of that table, whereas D and trimming came from the DNA. The sample yields approximately 59,000 clones, under 90% seen once. The germline V gene has CDR1 SGHRS and CDR2 YFSETQ. CDR3 size: 15 residues. The V and J ends lost 1 base and 1 base, in that order; junction bases with no gene match: 3. This sample stems from a study of blood T cell repertoires in COVID-19. Study-level background: Samples came from the United States, Italy and Spain, spanning acute and convalescent COVID-19. The analysed material was cDNA or gDNA that came from T cells, B-cell-depleted T cells, or PBMCs.

This TCR was recovered from a man aged 35 to 55 with active COVID-19. The sample comprised peripheral blood. This chain connects TRBV5-1 to TRBJ1-1; 8 nucleotides agree with TRBD1. In nucleotides, the CDR3 is TGCGCCAGCAGCTTGTTTGGACAGGGGAACACTGAAGCTTTCTTT. This sequence encodes CASSLFGQGNTEAFF.